This is a list of T cell receptor beta chains from one sample in a study of a mutant IDH1 vaccine in newly diagnosed glioma. Their cognate antigens are unknown. This table comes from immunoSEQ multiplex PCR, and its TCRdb copy is limited to in-frame clones, with some not included. The sample lists roughly 60,000 clones, about 85% occurring once. Here the sequenced sample was PBMCs, taken from a glioma patient whose treatment included an IDH1 peptide vaccine. Every receptor here comes from a man aged 25 to 40 with glioma. Both conserved end residues are part of each CDR3. The D gene is left open where the match is weak. Size values are once, few and many counts, or a class for expanded clones, and some rows have none.

j_call	clone_size	v_call	d_call	cdr3_nt	cdr3_aa
TRBJ2-4	-	TRBV11-2	TRBD2	TGTGCCAGCAGCTTATACAGCGGGGGAGCCAAAAACATTCAGTACTTC	CASSLYSGGAKNIQYF
TRBJ1-1	-	TRBV18	-	TGTGCCAGCTCACCGACTACTGGACAGAACACTGAAGCTTTCTTT	CASSPTTGQNTEAFF
TRBJ1-5	few	TRBV25-1	-	TGTGCCAGCAGTGGTTCTCTGACAGGCCCTGGGCCCCAGCATTTT	CASSGSLTGPGPQHF
TRBJ2-7	-	TRBV18	-	TGTGCCAGCTCACCACCAGTAGGGCCGGGTCACGAGCAGTACTTC	CASSPPVGPGHEQYF
TRBJ2-5	-	TRBV7-9	-	TGTGCCAGCTTCACGACGGGTGGAAAAGAGACCCAGTACTTC	CASFTTGGKETQYF
TRBJ2-2	-	TRBV9	-	TGTGCCAGCAGCGTAGAAGGGCAGAACACCGGGGAGCTGTTTTTT	CASSVEGQNTGELFF
TRBJ2-7	-	TRBV5-1	TRBD2	TGCGCCAGCAGCGTAGGACTAGCGGGGGGGACCTACGAGCAGTACTTC	CASSVGLAGGTYEQYF
TRBJ1-2	few	TRBV9	TRBD1	TGTGCCAGCAGCGCGGGACAGTCCTATGGCTACACCTTC	CASSAGQSYGYTF
TRBJ2-1	-	TRBV29-1	TRBD1	TGCAGCGCCAGGGACAGCGTTGCTAGGCCCTCCTTAGGCGATGAGCAGTTCTTC	CSARDSVARPSLGDEQFF
TRBJ2-1	-	TRBV7-9	-	TGTGCCAGCAGCTCCACCAGGGCGTCTACCTACAATGAGCAGTTCTTC	CASSSTRASTYNEQFF
TRBJ2-7	-	TRBV7-9	-	TGTGCCAGCAGCTTCGGGACACCCGAGACCGAGCAGTACTTC	CASSFGTPETEQYF
TRBJ2-3	once	TRBV7-9	TRBD1	TGTGCCAGCAGCTCTATACAGGGGACCGATACGCAGTATTTT	CASSSIQGTDTQYF
TRBJ1-6	once	TRBV4-1	-	TGCGCCAGCAGCCAAGAAGGCAGGCTGAGCTCCTATAATTCACCCCTCCACTTT	CASSQEGRLSSYNSPLHF
TRBJ1-2	-	TRBV5-1	-	TGCGCCAGCAGCTTGGTCTTTTCACCCGAAAATGGCTACACCTTC	CASSLVFSPENGYTF
TRBJ2-7	-	TRBV19	-	TGTGCCAGTAGTAGGTCGGGATTTACGAGCTCCTACGAGCAGTACTTC	CASSRSGFTSSYEQYF
TRBJ1-2	-	TRBV4-1	-	TGCGCCAGCAGCCAAGATAAGGGAGACTATGGCTACACCTTC	CASSQDKGDYGYTF
TRBJ2-1	-	TRBV27	TRBD2	TGTGCCAGCAGTCGACCCGGGACTAGCGATAATGAGCAGTTCTTC	CASSRPGTSDNEQFF
TRBJ1-2	-	TRBV19	-	TGTGCCAGTAGTATCTCGGGCAGCTATGGCTACACCTTC	CASSISGSYGYTF
TRBJ2-7	-	TRBV10-3	TRBD2	TGTGCCATCTCACTTACCGGGACTAGCGGGGGGAGCTCCTACGAGCAGTACTTC	CAISLTGTSGGSSYEQYF
TRBJ2-6	-	TRBV19	-	TGTGCCAGTAGTTCGCGGGGGCTGCCCTCTGGGGCCAACGTCCTGACTTTC	CASSSRGLPSGANVLTF
TRBJ2-5	few	TRBV5-1	TRBD2	TGCGCCAGCAGCCCCCCGACTAGCGGCATTCAAGAGACCCAGTACTTC	CASSPPTSGIQETQYF
TRBJ2-2	-	TRBV10-1	TRBD1	TGCGCCAGCAGTGAGCAACAGGGGGTCGGGGAGCTGTTTTTT	CASSEQQGVGELFF
TRBJ1-1	once	TRBV7-9	-	TGTGCCAGCAGCTTAGCTCAGGGAAGGGGCACTGAAGCTTTCTTT	CASSLAQGRGTEAFF
TRBJ2-2	-	TRBV5-6	-	TGTGCCAGCAGCTTAGATTGGGGCAGGGTGAACACCGGGGAGCTGTTTTTT	CASSLDWGRVNTGELFF
TRBJ1-1	-	TRBV6-4	-	TGTGCCAGCAGTGACTCGAGTGGGGCTTACACTGAAGCTTTCTTT	CASSDSSGAYTEAFF
TRBJ2-5	-	TRBV9	TRBD2	TGTGCCAGCAGCGGGGGAGGGGAAGAGACCCAGTACTTC	CASSGGGEETQYF
TRBJ2-5	-	TRBV6-5	TRBD2	TGTGCCAGCAGGGAGGGGACCTGGGGGGGAGAGACCCAGTACTTC	CASREGTWGGETQYF
TRBJ2-5	-	TRBV5-5	TRBD1	TGTGCCAGCAGCTTGGTTGACAGGGGGCGTGAGACCCAGTACTTC	CASSLVDRGRETQYF
TRBJ2-7	-	TRBV6-5	-	TGTGCCAGCAGGAGGGGGTTCTCCTACGAGCAGTACTTC	CASRRGFSYEQYF
TRBJ2-1	-	TRBV2	-	TGTGCCAGCAGCTCCGCGGTTCGGGGGCCCCTCAGGGTAAATGAGCAGTTCTTC	CASSSAVRGPLRVNEQFF
TRBJ2-7	-	TRBV6-1	TRBD1	TGTGCCAGCAGTGAGATACGGACAGGCCACCTCGGCGAGCAGTACTTC	CASSEIRTGHLGEQYF
TRBJ1-1	-	TRBV5-4	-	TGTGCCAGCAGCTTCGGCCCCCGGGGTGAAGCTTTCTTT	CASSFGPRGEAFF
TRBJ1-4	few	TRBV2	TRBD1	TGTGCCAGCAGTTACGGGACAGGGGGCAGAAAACTGTTTTTT	CASSYGTGGRKLFF
TRBJ1-6	-	TRBV28	-	TGTGCCAGCAGTTTAGTCGGGAGCTCCTATAATTCACCCCTCCACTTT	CASSLVGSSYNSPLHF
TRBJ2-2	once	TRBV7-7	-	TGTGCGACACAACGGTCGAACACCGGGGAGCTGTTTTTT	CATQRSNTGELFF
TRBJ1-5	-	TRBV18	TRBD1	TGTGCCAGCTCCCCCGGGACAGGAGTCTATAGCAATCAGCCCCAGCATTTT	CASSPGTGVYSNQPQHF
TRBJ2-1	-	TRBV5-6	TRBD1	TGTGCCAGCAGCTTGGTCGGGACAGGGTGGGATGAGCAGTTCTTC	CASSLVGTGWDEQFF
TRBJ2-3	few	TRBV1	-	TGCACCAGCAGCCATTTAGCGGGGGTGATGACAGATACGCAGTATTTT	CTSSHLAGVMTDTQYF
TRBJ1-5	-	TRBV19	-	TGTGCCAGTAGTATAGATCCGGGGTTACAGCCCCAGCATTTT	CASSIDPGLQPQHF
TRBJ1-6	-	TRBV28	TRBD1	TGTGCCAGCAATCCCGGGACAGGGGGGGTTTCACCCCTCCACTTT	CASNPGTGGVSPLHF
TRBJ2-7	-	TRBV6-6	-	TGTGCCAGCAGACGACAGGACCACTCCTACGAGCAGTACTTC	CASRRQDHSYEQYF
TRBJ1-5	-	TRBV18	TRBD1	TGTGCCAGCTCTGGTACTGGGACAGGGACCCAGCCCCAGCATTTT	CASSGTGTGTQPQHF
TRBJ1-6	-	TRBV7-8	TRBD1	TGTGCCAGCAGATTAACCCGGGACAGGATGAATTCACCCCTCCACTTT	CASRLTRDRMNSPLHF
TRBJ2-5	-	TRBV5-8	TRBD2	TGTGCCAGCAGCTTTCGCGCGGGGGGCGGTATGGAGACCCAGTACTTC	CASSFRAGGGMETQYF
TRBJ1-6	once	TRBV4-1	TRBD1	TGCGCCAGCAGCCAAGTCGGGACAGGGAGAGGTTCACCCCTCCACTTT	CASSQVGTGRGSPLHF
TRBJ1-2	-	TRBV13	-	TGTGCCAGCAGCCCGAACTCGGGACTGTGGGACTATGGCTACACCTTC	CASSPNSGLWDYGYTF
TRBJ2-1	-	TRBV11-2	TRBD1	TGTGCCAGCAGCTATCATTTTGGGACAGGGGTCTCTGGGGAGCAGTTCTTC	CASSYHFGTGVSGEQFF
TRBJ1-1	-	TRBV7-9	TRBD1	TGTGCCAGCAGCTTAGCGGGCAAGGTACAGGGGGCCACTGAAGCTTTCTTT	CASSLAGKVQGATEAFF
TRBJ2-7	-	TRBV2	-	TGTGCCAGCAGTATTACAGGGGGGGGACTCTACGAGCAGTACTTC	CASSITGGGLYEQYF
TRBJ2-7	-	TRBV30	-	TGTGCCTGGAGTGTCTACTACGAGCAGTACTTC	CAWSVYYEQYF
TRBJ1-1	-	TRBV5-6	TRBD1	TGTGCCAGCAACCCGACTCTCGGGCAGGGGGCCTTGAACACTGAAGCTTTCTTT	CASNPTLGQGALNTEAFF
TRBJ2-3	-	TRBV10-3	-	TGTGCCATCAGTGACATCAGGGTGGCAGATACGCAGTATTTT	CAISDIRVADTQYF
TRBJ1-4	-	TRBV5-1	-	TGCGCCAGCAGCGCCTTCGGGACACCTAATGAAAAACTGTTTTTT	CASSAFGTPNEKLFF